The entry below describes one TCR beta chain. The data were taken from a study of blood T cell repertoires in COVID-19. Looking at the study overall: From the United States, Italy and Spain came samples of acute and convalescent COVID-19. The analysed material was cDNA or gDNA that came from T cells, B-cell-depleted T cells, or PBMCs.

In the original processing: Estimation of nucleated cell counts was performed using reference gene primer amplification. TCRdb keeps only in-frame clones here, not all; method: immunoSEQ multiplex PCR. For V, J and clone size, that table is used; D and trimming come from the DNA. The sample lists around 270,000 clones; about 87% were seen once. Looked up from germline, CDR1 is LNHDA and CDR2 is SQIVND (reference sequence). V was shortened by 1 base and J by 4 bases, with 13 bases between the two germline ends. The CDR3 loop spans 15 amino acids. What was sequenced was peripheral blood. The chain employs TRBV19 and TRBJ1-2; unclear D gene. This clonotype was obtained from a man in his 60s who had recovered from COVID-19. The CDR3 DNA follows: TGTGCCAGTAGTATAGCGGGGAAAGGAAGCTATGGCTACACCTTC. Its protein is CASSIAGKGSYGYTF.